This T cell receptor (beta chain) emerged from a study of T cell responses to AZD1222 COVID-19 vaccine. Study-wide points: Across the whole spike, CD4 TCRs peaked at regions 160-218 and 743-854. Spike-specific TCR repertoires showed rising breadth and depth after two AZD1222 doses.

Note on this clone: Its cognate antigen is unknown.

Clones were read by immunoSEQ multiplex PCR, and TCRdb kept only the in-frame ones, dropping some. This table holds approximately 260,000 clones, 93% found once. The CDR3 loop spans 16 amino acids. V was pared by 2 bases and J by 1 base, with 14 bases between. Germline-derived CDR1 and CDR2 are MGHRA and YSYEKL. J is TRBJ1-1 and V is TRBV4-1; D perhaps matches TRBD1 (5 bases). The source material was peripheral blood, sampled on day 0 of AZD1222 vaccination. The TCR was taken from an adult in good health. CDR3 sequence reads: CASSQTSGLPNTEAFF. Here the CDR3 DNA reads TGCGCCAGCAGCCAAACGTCGGGGCTTCCGAACACTGAAGCTTTCTTT.